The rows below give T cell receptor beta chains drawn from one sample of a study of response to subunit inactivated influenza vaccine. Each CDR3 protein gets one entry after TCRdb re-called the RT-PCR reads with MiXCR. The sample lists about 830,000 distinct CDR3 sequences, approximately 17% occurring once. The sample consisted of PBMCs from blood, taken 4 to 6 days after vaccination. These receptors originate from a man in his fifties who received an inactivated influenza vaccine. Each CDR3 is given with its conserved first and last residue. D genes are given only for firm matches. Some rows have no size entry. The others give once, few or many, or a class for an expanded clone.

TGTGCCAGCGGAGGGACAGGGTTTAACAATGAGCAGTTCTTC CASGGTGFNNEQFF TRBJ2-1 NA TRBV6-1 TRBD1
TGTGCCAGCAGCACCAACAGGGGTCAAGAGACCCAGTACTTC CASSTNRGQETQYF TRBJ2-5 few TRBV12-3/TRBV12-4 TRBD1
TGTGCCAGCTCACTGGACAGGACCGGTAATCAGCCCCAGCATTTT CASSLDRTGNQPQHF TRBJ1-5 NA TRBV18 TRBD1
TGCAGCGTTGAGAACATTGACACCGACCCTGAAAAACTGTTTTTT CSVENIDTDPEKLFF TRBJ1-4 NA TRBV29-1 NA
TGTGCCAGCAGTTACCCCGGGACCAGAAGAAATGAGCAGTTCTTC CASSYPGTRRNEQFF TRBJ2-1 NA TRBV6-5 NA
TGTGCCAGCTCCGGCGGACAGGGTGCCCCCTATGGCTACACCTTC CASSGGQGAPYGYTF TRBJ1-2 NA TRBV6-1 TRBD1
TGTGCCAGCAGCCCCTTTCTTATCAGCGGGGGCGCGTATTTT CASSPFLISGGAYF TRBJ2-3 many TRBV12-3/TRBV12-4 TRBD2
TGTGCCAGCAGCGTCGACAGGGAAAACTATGGCTACACCTTC CASSVDRENYGYTF TRBJ1-2 few TRBV2 TRBD1
TGTGCCAGCAGTAGGGTGGGAGGAGAGACCCAGTACTTC CASSRVGGETQYF TRBJ2-5 NA TRBV7-2 NA
TGCGCCAGCAGTTCGGACAGGGGAAGAGGCTACACCTTC CASSSDRGRGYTF TRBJ1-2 few TRBV10-1 TRBD1
TGCAGTGCTAGATCAGCGCGACTAGCGGGGTCGAGGGCGAACATTCAGTACTTC CSARSARLAGSRANIQYF TRBJ2-4 NA TRBV20-1 TRBD2
TGTGCCAGCAGTTACTTACTAGCGGGGGGGAACAATGAGCAGTTCTTC CASSYLLAGGNNEQFF TRBJ2-1 NA TRBV6-5 TRBD2
TGTGCCATCGGGGTAGCGAGCAATGAGCAGTTCTTC CAIGVASNEQFF TRBJ2-1 few TRBV10-3 NA
TGTGCCAGCAGTTACGTTAGCACCCATGAGCAGTTCTTC CASSYVSTHEQFF TRBJ2-1 NA TRBV6-6 NA
TGTGCCAGCAGTTACTTTCTAAGTTCGGGAGGGTACGAGCAGTACTTC CASSYFLSSGGYEQYF TRBJ2-7 NA TRBV6-5 TRBD2
TGTGCCAGCAGGACGAGGGGAACAGATACGCAGTATTTT CASRTRGTDTQYF TRBJ2-3 NA TRBV6-1 NA
TGTGCCAGCCAAAGCCTCTACGAGCAGTACTTC CASQSLYEQYF TRBJ2-7 NA TRBV6-2/TRBV6-3 NA
TGTGCCAGCAGTTTAGCGATGGGGGCCGAGCAGTACTTC CASSLAMGAEQYF TRBJ2-7 NA TRBV12-3/TRBV12-4 NA
TGTGCCAGCAGCGCGTCCGGGACTAGCGGGAGTATCTACAATGAGCAGTTCTTC CASSASGTSGSIYNEQFF TRBJ2-1 few TRBV9 TRBD2
TGTGCCAGCAGCTCGTGGATTAGCGGGAGGGCCGACAATGAGCAGTTCTTC CASSSWISGRADNEQFF TRBJ2-1 once TRBV5-8 TRBD2
TGTGCTTCCGACAGGGGCGATCTCTGGGGGGCCAACGTCCTGACTTTC CASDRGDLWGANVLTF TRBJ2-6 NA TRBV30 TRBD1
TGCGCCAGCAGCCAAGAACTAGCGGGCAACACAGATACGCAGTATTTT CASSQELAGNTDTQYF TRBJ2-3 NA TRBV4-3 TRBD2
TGCGCCAGCAGCTTGCGGCTAGCGGGGGAAACAGATACGCAGTATTTT CASSLRLAGETDTQYF TRBJ2-3 NA TRBV5-1 TRBD2
TGCGCCAGCAGCCGGGGGACTGAAGCTTTCTTT CASSRGTEAFF TRBJ1-1 many TRBV5-1 NA
TGTGCCATCAATGACGGGGGACCACCCTACAATGAGCAGTTCTTC CAINDGGPPYNEQFF TRBJ2-1 NA TRBV10-3 NA
TGCAGTGCGACCCCACACAAGGGTGAGAGGGATACGCAGTATTTT CSATPHKGERDTQYF TRBJ2-3 NA TRBV20-1 NA
TGCAGCGTTACCATAGCGGGAGGCCGTGGGAATGAGCAGTTCTTC CSVTIAGGRGNEQFF TRBJ2-1 NA TRBV29-1 TRBD2
TGTGCCAGCAGCTTACAGGCAGGGTCTACTCAGCCCCAGCATTTT CASSLQAGSTQPQHF TRBJ1-5 few TRBV7-6 NA
TGTGCCAGCAGCTTAGGGGCTAGCGGGCATAGCACAGATACGCAGTATTTT CASSLGASGHSTDTQYF TRBJ2-3 few TRBV7-9 TRBD2
TGCAGTGCAAGCCTCCAGGACAGGGGTGTGGGCTACACCTTC CSASLQDRGVGYTF TRBJ1-2 NA TRBV20-1 TRBD1
TGCAGTGCTAGAGAGGAGACGGTCCGGGAGACCCAGTACTTC CSAREETVRETQYF TRBJ2-5 few TRBV20-1 NA
TGTGCCAGCAGCACCCGACAGGGGCTCACTGAAGCTTTCTTT CASSTRQGLTEAFF TRBJ1-1 NA TRBV6-1 TRBD1
TGCAGTGCCCCTGAGACAGGACGGTCCGGTACGCAGTATTTT CSAPETGRSGTQYF TRBJ2-3 many TRBV20-1 NA
TGTGCCAGCAGTTACTGGCCGGGGGCTTTCTTT CASSYWPGAFF TRBJ1-1 NA TRBV6-2/TRBV6-3 NA
TGCAGCGTTGAAGCGCGGCCGCGCTATGGCTACACCTTC CSVEARPRYGYTF TRBJ1-2 NA TRBV29-1 NA
TGTGCCAGCAGCCCGACCTCCAAGAGGGCCCAGGACTTC CASSPTSKRAQDF TRBJ2-5 NA TRBV7-2 NA
TGTGCCAGCAGCTTAGTGGGCTTTAATGAAAAACTGTTTTTT CASSLVGFNEKLFF TRBJ1-4 few TRBV7-8 NA
TGTGCCAGCAGTTACGGAACAATTGGAAACACCATATATTTT CASSYGTIGNTIYF TRBJ1-3 NA TRBV6-5 NA
TGTGCCAGCAGGGGCTTGGGACTACTCTACAATGAGCAGTTCTTC CASRGLGLLYNEQFF TRBJ2-1 NA TRBV25-1 TRBD2
TGTGCCAGCAGCACTAACCTCGCCCGGGAGCTGTTTTTT CASSTNLARELFF TRBJ2-2 NA TRBV7-6 NA
TGTGCCAGCAGTTACGGGCTAGGGACAGGGTCAACAGATACGCAGTATTTT CASSYGLGTGSTDTQYF TRBJ2-3 few TRBV6-5 TRBD1
TGCGCCAGCAGCGAAGGACTGGACCAAGAGACCCAGTACTTC CASSEGLDQETQYF TRBJ2-5 few TRBV5-1 NA
TGTGCCAGCAGCTTATGGGGGACTAGCGGCAACCAAGAGACCCAGTACTTC CASSLWGTSGNQETQYF TRBJ2-5 NA TRBV7-9 TRBD2
TGTGCCAGCAGCCCCAGACTAGCGGGAGGAACCGGGGAGCTGTTTTTT CASSPRLAGGTGELFF TRBJ2-2 many TRBV5-5 TRBD2
TGCGCTTTAGAGGGGGGGAGGGGCGCAGATACGCAGTATTTT CALEGGRGADTQYF TRBJ2-3 few TRBV20-1 NA
TGTGCCAGCTCGCCAGGCAGCGGACAGTCCTACGAGCAGTACTTC CASSPGSGQSYEQYF TRBJ2-7 many TRBV18 NA
TGTGCCAGCTCACCACCCCCCGGCTCCTACGAGCAGTACTTC CASSPPPGSYEQYF TRBJ2-7 NA TRBV18 NA
TGCAGCGTTGTACAGGGCCTCGTGAGTGGCTACACCTTC CSVVQGLVSGYTF TRBJ1-2 NA TRBV29-1 NA
TGCAGTGCTAGAAGGGGGCGATTTGGTGGTGAGCAGTTCTTC CSARRGRFGGEQFF TRBJ2-1 many TRBV20-1 TRBD1
TGCGCCAGCAGCCCGGGACTAGCGGGGACGGGGGAGCAGTTCTTC CASSPGLAGTGEQFF TRBJ2-1 few TRBV5-1 TRBD2